A selection of T cell receptor beta chains follows, all from one sample in a study of cytomegalovirus exposure and HLA in healthy donors. The assay was immunoSEQ multiplex PCR, and TCRdb's table has in-frame clones only and misses some. Of 150,000 to 200,000 clones detected, around 85% appear once; the ten largest clones hold over 2%. Input material: PBMCs. The source is a woman aged 45-65 years in good health and CMV-seronegative. The CDR3 runs from the conserved cysteine through the conserved F or W. A D gene is named only where the DNA matches it firmly. Some rows mark clone size as missing; the rest say once, few, many or name a class of expanded clone.

CDR3aa	CDR3nt	j_gene	abundance	v_gene	d_gene
CASSLGQGAGNTIYF	TGCGCCAGCAGCCTGGGACAGGGGGCTGGAAACACCATATATTTT	TRBJ1-3	.	TRBV5-1	TRBD1
CAWSTGLSQFF	TGTGCCTGGAGTACCGGACTGTCGCAGTTCTTC	TRBJ2-1	.	TRBV30	.
CASSPGGGVSEAFF	TGTGCCAGCAGCCCTGGGGGGGGCGTCTCTGAAGCTTTCTTT	TRBJ1-1	few	TRBV7-6	.
CASSPPGPTGGKRGGELFF	TGTGCCAGCAGTCCCCCGGGCCCGACAGGGGGCAAACGGGGCGGGGAGCTGTTTTTT	TRBJ2-2	few	TRBV28	TRBD1
CAISRLAGVNEQFF	TGTGCCATCAGCCGACTAGCGGGAGTAAATGAGCAGTTCTTC	TRBJ2-1	once	TRBV10-3	TRBD2
CASRRTGGPNQPQHF	TGTGCCAGCAGACGAACAGGGGGCCCGAATCAGCCCCAGCATTTT	TRBJ1-5	.	TRBV27	TRBD1
CASSQDGSRPSGNTIYF	TGCGCCAGCAGCCAAGATGGGTCGAGGCCCTCTGGAAACACCATATATTTT	TRBJ1-3	few	TRBV4-1	.
CASRSPIGAALQETQYF	TGTGCCAGCAGGTCTCCTATTGGGGCAGCCCTCCAAGAGACCCAGTACTTC	TRBJ2-5	.	TRBV28	.
CASSKADTGMREQYF	TGTGCCAGCAGTAAGGCGGACACCGGAATGAGGGAGCAGTACTTC	TRBJ2-7	.	TRBV6-5	.
CATSRRQGRNQPQHF	TGTGCCACCAGCAGGAGACAGGGCCGCAATCAGCCCCAGCATTTT	TRBJ1-5	.	TRBV15	TRBD1
CASSPWTGVGVDTEAFF	TGTGCCAGCAGTCCATGGACAGGGGTGGGGGTGGACACTGAAGCTTTCTTT	TRBJ1-1	.	TRBV28	TRBD1
CASSSQGAFRAISGNTIYF	TGTGCCAGCAGTTCACAGGGGGCATTTCGAGCAATCTCTGGAAACACCATATATTTT	TRBJ1-3	.	TRBV28	TRBD1
CSGRGGETGAFF	TGCAGCGGACGAGGGGGGGAGACGGGAGCTTTCTTT	TRBJ1-1	once	TRBV29-1	.
CASSFSARGRGTEAFF	TGTGCCAGCAGCTTTTCGGCTAGGGGGCGTGGCACTGAAGCTTTCTTT	TRBJ1-1	.	TRBV13	TRBD1
CASSLGREGPLETQYF	TGTGCCAGCAGCTTAGGTCGGGAGGGCCCCCTGGAGACCCAGTACTTC	TRBJ2-5	.	TRBV7-9	TRBD2
CASSSQTGDYTEAFF	TGTGCCAGCAGCTCGCAGACAGGGGATTACACTGAAGCTTTCTTT	TRBJ1-1	.	TRBV7-3	TRBD1
CASTPLAGGPNEQFF	TGTGCCAGCACCCCACTAGCGGGAGGGCCCAATGAGCAGTTCTTC	TRBJ2-1	.	TRBV27	TRBD2
CAWSSGRGAGANVLTF	TGTGCCTGGAGTAGTGGGAGGGGGGCTGGGGCCAACGTCCTGACTTTC	TRBJ2-6	.	TRBV30	.
CASRGARTDYNEQFF	TGTGCCAGCAGGGGGGCTAGGACTGACTACAATGAGCAGTTCTTC	TRBJ2-1	.	TRBV6-9	.
CASTTLQGRVEQYF	TGTGCCAGCACTACTCTCCAAGGGAGGGTCGAGCAGTACTTC	TRBJ2-7	.	TRBV6-5	TRBD2
CASSQGRDRLFNYGYTF	TGCGCCAGCAGCCAAGGGAGGGACAGACTTTTTAACTATGGCTACACCTTC	TRBJ1-2	.	TRBV4-1	TRBD1
CASSTGIYSGNTIYF	TGTGCCAGCAGTACCGGGATTTACTCTGGAAACACCATATATTTT	TRBJ1-3	.	TRBV27	.
CASRTGTGLTLF	TGTGCCAGCCGCACCGGGACAGGGTTAACCCTTTTC	TRBJ1-2	.	TRBV13	TRBD1
CAWSTGAYSNQPQHF	TGTGCCTGGAGCACAGGGGCTTACAGCAATCAGCCCCAGCATTTT	TRBJ1-5	.	TRBV30	TRBD1
CASSFWSRRETQYF	TGTGCCAGCAGTTTTTGGTCTAGGAGGGAGACCCAGTACTTC	TRBJ2-5	.	TRBV28	.
CASSQAPGGEYNEQFF	TGCGCCAGCAGCCAAGCTCCGGGAGGGGAGTACAATGAGCAGTTCTTC	TRBJ2-1	few	TRBV4-3	TRBD2
CASSRGLAGVNNEQFF	TGTGCCAGCAGCCGCGGACTAGCGGGAGTTAATAATGAGCAGTTCTTC	TRBJ2-1	.	TRBV7-6	TRBD2
CASSYGTGGMNTEAFF	TGTGCCAGCAGTTACGGGACAGGGGGCATGAACACTGAAGCTTTCTTT	TRBJ1-1	.	TRBV6-6	TRBD1
CASSQVRLSDEQYF	TGCGCCAGCAGCCAGGTGAGGTTAAGCGACGAGCAGTACTTC	TRBJ2-7	.	TRBV4-1	.
CARTSGIADTQYF	TGTGCCAGGACTAGCGGGATAGCAGATACGCAGTATTTT	TRBJ2-3	.	TRBV2	TRBD2
CSVPRPNLAGVSDTQYF	TGCAGCGTCCCCCGGCCCAACCTAGCGGGAGTATCCGATACGCAGTATTTT	TRBJ2-3	.	TRBV29-1	TRBD2
CASSKSNTGELFF	TGTGCCAGCTCCAAATCGAACACCGGGGAGCTGTTTTTT	TRBJ2-2	.	TRBV6-1	.
CASSPQGHSNQPQHF	TGTGCCAGTAGCCCACAGGGACATAGCAATCAGCCCCAGCATTTT	TRBJ1-5	medium-sized	TRBV19	.
CASSEGFGAEAFF	TGTGCCAGCAGTGAAGGATTTGGGGCAGAAGCTTTCTTT	TRBJ1-1	.	TRBV25-1	.
CASIWGVASTDTQYF	TGTGCCAGCATCTGGGGAGTTGCTAGCACAGATACGCAGTATTTT	TRBJ2-3	.	TRBV27	.
CASSVTGASSYNSPLHF	TGTGCCAGCAGTGTTACAGGGGCAAGCTCCTATAATTCACCCCTCCACTTT	TRBJ1-6	.	TRBV6-1	TRBD1
CASSFGTSWNNEQFF	TGTGCCAGCAGTTTCGGGACTAGTTGGAACAATGAGCAGTTCTTC	TRBJ2-1	few	TRBV6-6	TRBD2
CASSDNVAGGQLGEQYF	TGTGCCAGCAGTGACAACGTAGCGGGAGGCCAATTAGGGGAGCAGTACTTC	TRBJ2-7	few	TRBV25-1	TRBD2
CASSAPGTGGTEAFF	TGTGCCAGCAGTGCTCCCGGGACAGGGGGCACTGAAGCTTTCTTT	TRBJ1-1	.	TRBV25-1	TRBD1
CASSGGGAKNIQYF	TGTGCCAGCAGTGGTGGGGGGGCCAAAAACATTCAGTACTTC	TRBJ2-4	.	TRBV25-1	.
CASSSRGILKKQYF	TGTGCCAGCAGTTCTCGGGGTATACTGAAGAAGCAGTACTTC	TRBJ2-7	.	TRBV6-5	.
CASSSAQEGEKLFF	TGTGCCAGCAGTTCCGCGCAGGAGGGAGAAAAACTGTTTTTT	TRBJ1-4	.	TRBV27	.
CASSTSGSRADTQYF	TGTGCCAGCAGTACCAGCGGGAGCCGGGCGGATACGCAGTATTTT	TRBJ2-3	few	TRBV27	TRBD2